Below, one TCR beta chain is given with its context. The antigen is undetermined. This record belongs to a study of OX40 agonist ivuxolimab in advanced cancers. Whole-study context: Patients were treated with ivuxolimab, an agonistic anti-OX40 (CD134) antibody. Partial responses, seen in three patients, involved one hepatocellular carcinoma and two cutaneous melanomas. Overall study results and limits: Clones of CD4+ and CD8+ blood T cells grew by week 6 at doses of 0.1 to 3.0 mg/kg.

Baseline was the first blood sampling point, followed by cycle 4 day 1 and cycle 7 day 1. After removal of 9 bases from V and 5 bases from J, the junction contained 12 bases not matched to a gene. The CDR3 has 14 amino acids. Looked up from germline, CDR1 is LNHDA and CDR2 is SQIVND (reference sequence). Clones were read by immunoSEQ multiplex PCR, and TCRdb kept only the in-frame ones, dropping some. The sample includes some 25,000 clones, approximately 85% of them seen just once. The gene calls are TRBV19 and TRBJ2-7; 8 bases align to TRBD2. The TCR originated in an adult with an advanced solid tumor such as melanoma, head and neck, liver or kidney cancer. The sequencing here drew on CD4+ or CD8+ T cells sorted from blood, taken in a trial of the OX40 agonist ivuxolimab. As DNA, the CDR3 is TGTGCCAGCCGCGACGGGGGGGGCGCGAACGAGCAGTACTTC. It is translated as CASRDGGGANEQYF.